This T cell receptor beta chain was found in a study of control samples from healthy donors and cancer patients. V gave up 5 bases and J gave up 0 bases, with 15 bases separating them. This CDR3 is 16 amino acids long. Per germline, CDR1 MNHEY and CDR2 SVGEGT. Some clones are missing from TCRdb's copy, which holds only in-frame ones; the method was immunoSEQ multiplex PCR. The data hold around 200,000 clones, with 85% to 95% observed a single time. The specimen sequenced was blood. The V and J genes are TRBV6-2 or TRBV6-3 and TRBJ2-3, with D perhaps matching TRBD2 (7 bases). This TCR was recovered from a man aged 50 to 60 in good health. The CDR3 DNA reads TGTGCCAGCAGTGATAGGGGGGGCCGTAGCACAGATACGCAGTATTTT. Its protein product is CASSDRGGRSTDTQYF.